What follows describes a single T cell receptor beta chain. These data belong to a study of shared clonotypes between healthy human individuals. Germline V lookup: CDR1 MNHNY, CDR2 SVGAGI (reference sequence). J lost 6 bases, V lost 5 bases, and 6 bases had no gene match. The CDR3 is 15 residues long. CD45RA-negative memory and CD45RA+ naive subsets were split from the CD4+ cells. The table came from immunoSEQ multiplex PCR; TCRdb's copy has only in-frame clones and leaves some out. The data contain under 2,500,000 clones, nearly 97% of them seen just once; the ten biggest clones take up roughly 0.13%.

This TCR derives from a young man in good health. Sequenced input: naive CD4+ T cells sorted from blood. Subset denoted: CD45RA+ positively selected. J is TRBJ2-1 and V is TRBV6-6; 11 bases line up with TRBD1. CDR3 nucleotide sequence: TGTGCCAGCAGTACGGGACAGGGGGTGTTCAATGAGCAGTTCTTC. Protein: CASSTGQGVFNEQFF.